This TCR beta chain was identified during a study of blood T cells in healthy people across ages. The overall study: Per two T cells, about one barcoded beta molecule was captured through template switching.

Comments on this clonotype: What it binds is unknown.

Germline V gene data show CDR1 as LGHNA and CDR2 as YSLEER. The CDR3 is 15 amino acids. V was clipped by 0 bases and J by 4 bases, with 10 bases between them. Regarding the study as a whole: TCR beta diversity per million T cells fell roughly linearly with age.

Together with a sample-barcoded 5' primer, a J-beta primer mix was included in a second PCR lasting about 7 to 11 cycles. Researchers report that a template-switch adaptor with 12 random nucleotides tagged each cDNA molecule. TCRdb ran MiXCR on the 5' RACE reads and lists one entry per CDR3 protein. This table has hundreds of thousands of distinct CDR3 sequences, around a fifth appearing once. The clonotype originates from a man in his sixties or seventies in good health. The chain combines TRBV4-3 with TRBJ2-1; possibly TRBD2 for D (6 bases). The sample comprised blood. CDR3 DNA: TGCGCCAGCAGCCAAGAAACAGCGGGTTACAATGAGCAGTTCTTC. Residues: CASSQETAGYNEQFF.